The 24 T cell receptor beta chains below all came from one sample that was sequenced in a study of OX40 agonist ivuxolimab in advanced cancers. TCRdb keeps only in-frame clones here, not all; method: immunoSEQ multiplex PCR. The table records some 66,000 clones, 70% to 80% of them present only once. Sequencing used CD4+ or CD8+ T cells sorted from blood, obtained in a trial of the OX40 agonist ivuxolimab. The receptors here all came from an adult with an advanced solid tumor such as melanoma, head and neck, liver or kidney cancer.

The chain couples TRBV18 to TRBJ2-1; possibly TRBD1 for D (6 bases). Per the germline V gene, CDR1 is KGHSH and CDR2 is LQKENI. Deletions cut 2 bases from V and 8 bases from J, with 7 bases between. The CDR3 runs to 12 residues. The CDR3 region is CASSPGGHEQFF. In nucleotides, the CDR3 is TGTGCCAGCTCACCAGGGGGCCATGAGCAGTTCTTC. Full variable domain (missing parts from reference TRBV18 and TRBJ2-1): NAGVMQNPRHLVRRRGQEARLRCSPMKGHSHVYWYRQLPEEGLKFMVYLQKENIIDESGMPKERFSAEFPKEGPSILRIQQVVRGDSAAYFCASSPGGHEQFFGPGTRLTVL.

This clone appeared a few times. The V and J genes are TRBV5-6 and TRBJ2-7; D gene ambiguous. V was trimmed by 4 bases and J by 2 bases, leaving 13 bases between them. The CDR3 length is 14 residues. Germline-derived CDR1 and CDR2 are SGHDT and YYEEEE. The CDR3 DNA is TGTGCCAGCAGCACATGGGCGGTCACCTACGAGCAGTACTTC. Encoded protein: CASSTWAVTYEQYF.

This rearrangement joins TRBV5-6 to TRBJ1-5; D is unresolved. The CDR3 totals 13 residues. Germline lookup yields CDR1 SGHDT and CDR2 YYEEEE. V lost 0 bases to trimming and J lost 4 bases, with 5 bases between them. In DNA, the CDR3 is TGTGCCAGCAGCTTGGGACCGAATCAGCCCCAGCATTTT. It is translated as CASSLGPNQPQHF.

This clone has only a few counts. The J gene is TRBJ2-2, the V gene TRBV6-1, with 10 nucleotides matching TRBD1. The J segment lost 4 bases and the V segment lost 3 bases, leaving 5 bases of the junction unmatched. This CDR3 spans 16 amino acids. Germline V gene sequence: CDR1 MNHNS, CDR2 SASEGT. CDR3: CASSDPGQGSTGELFF. DNA of the CDR3: TGTGCCAGCAGTGATCCGGGACAGGGGTCCACCGGGGAGCTGTTTTTT.

The chain recombines TRBV5-6 with TRBJ1-2; TRBD1 matches at 7 bases. This CDR3 spans 14 amino acids. Trimming cost V 0 bases and J 4 bases; bases outside gene matches: 3. CDR1 is SGHDT and CDR2 is YYEEEE in the germline V gene. Here the CDR3 reads CASSLGTGGYGYTF. The CDR3 DNA reads TGTGCCAGCAGCTTGGGGACAGGAGGCTATGGCTACACCTTC.

The genes are TRBV19 and TRBJ1-5; TRBD1 might be the D (6 bases). The V and J ends lost 3 bases and 6 bases respectively, with 12 bases between them. Germline loops: CDR1 LNHDA, CDR2 SQIVND (reference sequence). The CDR3 extends over 14 amino acids. The CDR3 region is CASSMNRVGQPQHF. CDR3 in DNA: TGTGCCAGTAGTATGAACAGGGTGGGTCAGCCCCAGCATTTT. Together with reference TRBV19 and TRBJ1-5, the CDR3 gives the full variable domain: DGGITQSPKYLFRKEGQNVTLSCEQNLNHDAMYWYRQDPGQGLRLIYYSQIVNDFQKGDIAEGYSVSREKKESFPLTVTSAQKNPTAFYLCASSMNRVGQPQHFGDGTRLSIL.

The chain joins TRBV5-6 to TRBJ1-2, with 9 bases fitting TRBD1. With 4 bases clipped from V and 5 bases from J, the junction kept 3 bases outside the gene matches. The CDR3 sequence is 13 residues long. Germline CDR1 SGHDT, CDR2 YYEEEE. The CDR3 DNA reads as TGTGCCAGCAGCATAGACAGGGGGTATGGCTACACCTTC. Translated, it gives CASSIDRGYGYTF.

This clone was observed a single time. The CDR3 DNA reads TGTGCCAGTAGTGCCCGGGACAGGAGTTTGAAAGCTTTCTTT. Amino acids: CASSARDRSLKAFF. The chain employs TRBV19 and TRBJ1-1, with 8 bases fitting TRBD1. The CDR3 sequence is 14 residues long. The V gene's germline CDR1 is LNHDA and CDR2 SQIVND (reference sequence). V dropped 5 bases and J dropped 9; count of bases not matched to a gene: 11.

The gene calls are TRBV23-1 and TRBJ2-2, with no clear D. TRBV23-1 falls under the ORF class, with uncertain function. Trimming took off 5 bases at V and 3 bases at J, with 13 bases between the two ends. The CDR3 is made up of 15 amino acids. The CDR3 DNA is TGCGCCAGCAGTAATTGGCGAGAGTACACCGGGGAGCTGTTTTTT. It is translated as CASSNWREYTGELFF.

V gene TRBV5-1 combines with J gene TRBJ1-1; no clear D. This CDR3 is 13 amino acids long. Germline assignment: CDR1 SGHRS and CDR2 YFSETQ. Trimming pared 2 bases from V and 6 bases from J, leaving 11 bases between. CDR3 amino acids: CASSLREHAEAFF. Written as DNA, the CDR3 is TGCGCCAGCAGCTTAAGAGAGCACGCTGAAGCTTTCTTT. The full variable domain, in which reference TRBV5-1 and TRBJ1-1 provide the parts outside the CDR3, is KAGVTQTPRYLIKTRGQQVTLSCSPISGHRSVSWYQQTPGQGLQFLFEYFSETQRNKGNFPGRFSGRQFSNSRSEMNVSTLELGDSALYLCASSLREHAEAFFGQGTRLTVV.

The genes are TRBV9 and TRBJ2-1; 8 bases map to TRBD2. CDR1 SGDLS and CDR2 YYNGEE come from the germline V gene. The CDR3 loop spans 13 amino acids. V dropped 7 bases and J dropped 9; count of bases not matched to a gene: 9. CDR3 nucleotides: TGTGCCAGCCCACCGGGAGGGCCGGGTGAGCAGTTCTTC. Residues: CASPPGGPGEQFF. Full variable domain (missing parts from reference TRBV9 and TRBJ2-1): DSGVTQTPKHLITATGQRVTLRCSPRSGDLSVYWYQQSLDQGLQFLIQYYNGEERAKGNILERFSAQQFPDLHSELNLSSLELGDSALYFCASPPGGPGEQFFGPGTRLTVL.

This rearrangement joins TRBV13 to TRBJ2-7; D may correspond to TRBD1 or TRBD2 (6 bases each). CDR1 is PRHDT, CDR2 FYEKMQ, per germline (reference sequence). The CDR3 runs to 15 residues. Trimming shortened V by 3 bases and J by 5 bases, and 17 bases separated the two germline ends. The CDR3 DNA reads TGTGCCAGCAGCTTCCGCCCGGGGGCCCCTGACGAGCAGTACTTC. This encodes CASSFRPGAPDEQYF.

The chain has TRBV5-4 and TRBJ1-2, with D hard to call. The CDR3 totals 16 residues. Germline loops: CDR1 SGHNT, CDR2 YYREEE (reference sequence). Trimming left V 0 bases short and J 3 bases short, with 15 bases between. The CDR3 loop reads CASSLESHIVDYGYTF. The CDR3 DNA sequence: TGTGCCAGCAGCTTGGAATCCCATATCGTAGACTATGGCTACACCTTC. Full variable domain (rest looked up from reference TRBV5-4 and TRBJ1-2): ETGVTQSPTHLIKTRGQQVTLRCSSQSGHNTVSWYQQALGQGPQFIFQYYREEENGRGNFPPRFSGLQFPNYSSELNVNALELDDSALYLCASSLESHIVDYGYTFGSGTRLTVV.

The chain uses TRBV7-3 and TRBJ2-3; no definite D call. Germline CDR1 SGHTA, CDR2 FQGTGA. V gave up 5 bases and J gave up 1 base, with 13 bases separating them. This CDR3 contains 15 residues. CDR3 region: CASSLGPIGTDTQYF. The DNA for the CDR3 is TGTGCCAGCAGCCTCGGACCGATTGGCACAGATACGCAGTATTTT.

This chain connects TRBV28 to TRBJ2-2, with a tentative D call TRBD2 (6 bases). Per the germline V gene, CDR1 is MDHEN and CDR2 is SYDVKM. CDR3 length: 15 residues. V was trimmed by 5 bases and J by 4 bases, leaving 14 bases between them. The CDR3 here is CASSNHGGGTGELFF. CDR3 sequence (DNA): TGTGCCAGCAGTAACCATGGGGGAGGCACCGGGGAGCTGTTTTTT.

This clone was found once. The chain combines TRBV30 with TRBJ2-7; the D gene could be TRBD1 or TRBD2 (5 bases each). V lost 5 bases to trimming and J lost 4 bases, with 9 bases between them. Germline values: CDR1 GTSNPN, CDR2 SVGIG (reference sequence). The length of the CDR3 is 11 residues. CDR3 region: CAWGREYEQYF. The CDR3 bases are TGTGCCTGGGGCAGGGAGTACGAGCAGTACTTC.

This clone was recorded once. The chain couples TRBV5-1 to TRBJ2-2, with 8 bases aligning to TRBD1. J gave up 4 bases and V 0 bases, and 5 bases lay outside the gene matches. The CDR3 contains 16 residues. Germline V lookup: CDR1 SGHRS, CDR2 YFSETQ. The CDR3 spells CASSLGQGAITGELFF. Here the CDR3 DNA reads TGCGCCAGCAGCTTGGGTCAGGGGGCCATCACCGGGGAGCTGTTTTTT. Variable domain in full (rest from reference TRBV5-1 and TRBJ2-2): KAGVTQTPRYLIKTRGQQVTLSCSPISGHRSVSWYQQTPGQGLQFLFEYFSETQRNKGNFPGRFSGRQFSNSRSEMNVSTLELGDSALYLCASSLGQGAITGELFFGEGSRLTVL.

The CDR3 is CAWSVPQGRPGGLGSPLHF. The CDR3, as DNA: TGTGCCTGGAGTGTACCCCAGGGAAGGCCGGGGGGCTTAGGGTCACCCCTCCACTTT. The chain carries TRBV30 and TRBJ1-6, with a weak D call TRBD1 (6 bases). Trimming took 0 bases from V and 10 from J, leaving 28 bases between them. CDR3 length: 19 residues. CDR1 and CDR2 (germline): GTSNPN, SVGIG (reference sequence).

This chain uses TRBV9 with TRBJ2-2, with 8 bases that match TRBD1. The length of the CDR3 is 17 residues. With V trimmed by 0 bases and J by 0 bases, 4 bases remained unmatched. Germline V lookup: CDR1 SGDLS, CDR2 YYNGEE. The CDR3 region is CASSVGQGTANTGELFF. The CDR3 coding sequence is TGTGCCAGCAGCGTAGGACAGGGGACAGCGAACACCGGGGAGCTGTTTTTT.

This rearrangement joins TRBV14 to TRBJ2-6; no clear D. Germline CDR1 and CDR2: SGHDN and FVKESK. The CDR3 sequence is 13 residues long. The V end lost 2 bases, the J end lost 1 base, and 0 bases lay between the germline ends. CDR3: CASSQSGANVLTF. For the CDR3, the DNA is TGTGCCAGCAGCCAATCTGGGGCCAACGTCCTGACTTTC.

This clone was seen just once. V and J are TRBV7-3 and TRBJ2-1; 10 bases align to TRBD2. CDR1 is SGHTA, CDR2 FQGTGA, per germline. J gave up 5 bases and V 5 bases, and 15 bases lay outside the gene matches. The CDR3 has 18 amino acids. In DNA, the CDR3 is TGTGCCAGCAGCACCCCAGCGGGAGGGGTTTTCGACAACAATGAGCAGTTCTTC. It yields the protein CASSTPAGGVFDNNEQFF.

The chain is built from TRBV18 and TRBJ2-7; D may be TRBD1 (5 bases). In germline, CDR1 is KGHSH, CDR2 LQKENI. CDR3 length: 13 amino acids. V shed 4 bases and J shed 3 bases, with 10 bases lying between them. CDR3 residues: CASSQGVGYEQYF. As DNA, the CDR3 is TGTGCCAGCTCACAAGGGGTAGGCTACGAGCAGTACTTC. The variable domain in full, completed from reference TRBV18 and TRBJ2-7, reads NAGVMQNPRHLVRRRGQEARLRCSPMKGHSHVYWYRQLPEEGLKFMVYLQKENIIDESGMPKERFSAEFPKEGPSILRIQQVVRGDSAAYFCASSQGVGYEQYFGPGTRLTVT.

This chain joins TRBV27 and TRBJ1-5, with 7 bases aligning to TRBD1. V was pared by 2 bases and J by 3 bases, with 16 bases of the junction left unmatched. This CDR3 contains 19 residues. Germline V gene sequence: CDR1 MNHEY, CDR2 SMNVEV (reference sequence). CDR3 bases: TGTGCCAGCAGTTTAGCTTTAACTACAGGGGACTGCGACAATCAGCCCCAGCATTTT. It translates to CASSLALTTGDCDNQPQHF.

The rearrangement joins TRBV2 to TRBJ2-1, with 7 bases identical to TRBD1. The CDR3 spans 14 residues. The germline CDR1 and CDR2 sequences are SNHLY and FYNNEI. J gave up 7 bases and V 5 bases, and 8 bases lay outside the gene matches. CDR3: CASSSTGKVNEQFF. The DNA for the CDR3 is TGTGCCAGCAGTTCGACAGGGAAAGTAAATGAGCAGTTCTTC.